Below are 3 T cell receptor beta chains sequenced from a single sample in a study of primary melanoma T cells and metastatic recurrence. The data were produced by immunoSEQ multiplex PCR, yet TCRdb's version contains in-frame clones alone and is incomplete. The data show fewer than 800 clones, with 86% seen just once and roughly 17% held by the top ten. Sequencing was performed on melanoma tumor tissue. These receptors were collected from a human donor with melanoma.

The chain is built from TRBV15 and TRBJ1-3, with a possible D match to TRBD1 (5 bases). Germline CDR1 LNHNV, CDR2 YYDKDF (reference sequence). V lost 0 bases and J 3 bases, leaving 12 bases between the germline ends. This CDR3 comprises 16 residues. CDR3 DNA sequence: TGTGCCACCAGCAGAGAGGTCGGAACAGGTGGAAACACCATATATTTT. This encodes CATSREVGTGGNTIYF.

The rearrangement joins TRBV10-3 to TRBJ2-2; D unclear. The CDR3 length is 14 residues. Looked up from germline, CDR1 is ENHRY and CDR2 is SYGVKD. Trimming removed 0 bases at V and 5 bases at J, with 7 bases between. Here the CDR3 reads CAISESPRTGELFF. The CDR3 DNA sequence: TGTGCCATCAGTGAGTCACCCAGAACCGGGGAGCTGTTTTTT.

This clone has only one observation. The chain is built from TRBV14 and TRBJ1-2; tentatively, D is TRBD1 (6 bases). Deletions cut 0 bases from V and 3 bases from J, with 14 bases between. The CDR3 runs to 16 residues. Germline V gene lookup returns CDR1 SGHDN and CDR2 FVKESK. The CDR3 region is CASSQDRITGHYGYTF. CDR3 in DNA: TGTGCCAGCAGCCAAGACCGCATTACAGGGCACTATGGCTACACCTTC.